This is a list of T cell receptor beta chains from one sample in a study of shared T cell receptors in the human thymus. The repertoire was sequenced with immunoSEQ multiplex PCR; TCRdb's copy has only in-frame clones and lacks some. Among about 710,000 clones listed, approximately 87% were seen once. The data were also submitted as part of a second study, on human thymus T cells.

What was sequenced was thymocytes. These receptors originate from a boy under two years old with a congenital heart defect. Both conserved end residues are part of each CDR3. The D gene is left open where the match is weak. Size is omitted from some rows. Given values are once, few, many or a class for expanded clones.

>NA|TRBV19|NA|TRBJ2-1
CASSVFQKTGSSYNEQFF
TGTGCCAGTAGTGTTTTCCAGAAAACAGGATCCTCCTACAATGAGCAGTTCTTC
>NA|TRBV5-1|NA|TRBJ2-7
CASSSPVRGGGEQYF
TGCGCCAGCAGCTCCCCGGTCAGGGGAGGGGGCGAGCAGTACTTC
>TRBD2|TRBV28|NA|TRBJ2-4
CASSLLRGGGGPGNIQYF
TGTGCCAGCAGTTTATTGCGTGGGGGGGGAGGGCCGGGAAACATTCAGTACTTC
>TRBD1|TRBV14|NA|TRBJ2-7
CASSQQEGQGTVEQYF
TGTGCCAGCAGCCAGCAAGAGGGACAGGGAACGGTCGAGCAGTACTTC
>TRBD1|TRBV7-8|NA|TRBJ1-5
CASSPEDRFGQPQHF
TGTGCCAGCAGCCCCGAGGACAGGTTCGGTCAGCCCCAGCATTTT
>TRBD1|TRBV4-3|few|TRBJ2-6
CASREGQGISGSGANVLTF
TGCGCCAGCAGGGAAGGACAGGGAATTTCGGGCTCTGGGGCCAACGTCCTGACTTTC
>TRBD2|TRBV6-5|NA|TRBJ2-2
CASSPRTSRDGELFF
TGTGCCAGCAGTCCACGGACTAGCAGGGACGGGGAGCTGTTTTTT
>TRBD1|TRBV2|NA|TRBJ1-6
CASSGPGQGDSPLHF
TGTGCCAGCAGTGGCCCGGGACAGGGGGACTCACCCCTCCACTTT
>NA|TRBV30|NA|TRBJ2-1
CAWTSGTCYNEQFF
TGTGCCTGGACCTCCGGGACTTGTTACAATGAGCAGTTCTTC
>TRBD1|TRBV9|NA|TRBJ2-7
CASSVRGPGSEQYF
TGTGCCAGCAGCGTCAGGGGGCCTGGATCCGAGCAGTACTTC
>NA|TRBV28|NA|TRBJ2-7
CASSLESGEGPDEQYF
TGTGCCAGCAGTTTGGAGTCGGGAGAGGGGCCGGACGAGCAGTACTTC
>NA|TRBV28|once|TRBJ1-2
CASSFLIQRDGYTF
TGTGCCAGCAGTTTCCTCATACAGAGGGATGGCTACACCTTC
>TRBD1|TRBV28|NA|TRBJ2-2
CASSFETGDTGELFF
TGTGCCAGCAGTTTCGAGACAGGGGACACCGGGGAGCTGTTTTTT
>TRBD1|TRBV7-9|once|TRBJ2-7
CASSLETGGPYEQYF
TGTGCCAGCAGCTTGGAGACAGGGGGACCCTACGAGCAGTACTTC
>TRBD1|TRBV14|NA|TRBJ1-2
CASSQPGQGAGYGYTF
TGTGCCAGCAGCCAACCCGGACAGGGGGCAGGGTATGGCTACACCTTC
>NA|TRBV11-2|once|TRBJ2-3
CASSEFFTDTQYF
TGTGCCAGCAGCGAGTTTTTCACAGATACGCAGTATTTT
>NA|TRBV6-5|NA|TRBJ2-7
CASSYGPQNYEQYF
TGTGCCAGCAGTTACGGTCCACAGAACTACGAGCAGTACTTC